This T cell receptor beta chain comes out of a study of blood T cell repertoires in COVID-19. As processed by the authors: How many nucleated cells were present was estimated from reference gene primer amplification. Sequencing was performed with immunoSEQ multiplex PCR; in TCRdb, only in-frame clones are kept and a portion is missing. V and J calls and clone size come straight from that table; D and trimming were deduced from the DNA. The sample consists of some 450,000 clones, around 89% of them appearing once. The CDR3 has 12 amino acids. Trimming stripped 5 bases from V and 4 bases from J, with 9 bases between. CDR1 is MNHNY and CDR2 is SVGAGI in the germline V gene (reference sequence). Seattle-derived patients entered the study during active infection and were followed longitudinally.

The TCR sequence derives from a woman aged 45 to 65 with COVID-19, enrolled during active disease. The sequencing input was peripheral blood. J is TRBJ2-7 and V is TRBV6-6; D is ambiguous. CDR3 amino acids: CASSPTVYEQYF. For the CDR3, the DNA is TGTGCCAGCAGTCCTACGGTGTACGAGCAGTACTTC.